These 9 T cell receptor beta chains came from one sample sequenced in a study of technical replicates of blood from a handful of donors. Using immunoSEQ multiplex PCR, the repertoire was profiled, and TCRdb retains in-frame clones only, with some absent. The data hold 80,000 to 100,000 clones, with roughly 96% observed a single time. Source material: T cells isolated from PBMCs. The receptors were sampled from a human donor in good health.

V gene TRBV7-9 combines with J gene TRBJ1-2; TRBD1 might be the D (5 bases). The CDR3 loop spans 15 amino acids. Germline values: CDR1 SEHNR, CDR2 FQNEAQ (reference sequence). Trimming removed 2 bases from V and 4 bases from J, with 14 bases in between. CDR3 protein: CASSLNQGLPYGYTF. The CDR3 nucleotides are TGTGCCAGCAGCTTAAACCAGGGACTACCCTATGGCTACACCTTC.

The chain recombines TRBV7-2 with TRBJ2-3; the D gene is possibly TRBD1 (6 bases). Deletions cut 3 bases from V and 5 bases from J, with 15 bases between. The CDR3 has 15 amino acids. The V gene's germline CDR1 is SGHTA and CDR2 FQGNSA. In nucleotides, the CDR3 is TGTGCCAGCAGCTTCGGGTTTGCAGGGGTAGATACGCAGTATTTT. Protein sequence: CASSFGFAGVDTQYF.

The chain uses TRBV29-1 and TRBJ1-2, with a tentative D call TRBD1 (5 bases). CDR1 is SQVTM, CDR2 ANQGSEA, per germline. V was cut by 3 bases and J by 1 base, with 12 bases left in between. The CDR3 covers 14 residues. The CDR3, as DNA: TGCAGCGTTGAGCCAGGGCCCCATAACTATGGCTACACCTTC. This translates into CSVEPGPHNYGYTF.

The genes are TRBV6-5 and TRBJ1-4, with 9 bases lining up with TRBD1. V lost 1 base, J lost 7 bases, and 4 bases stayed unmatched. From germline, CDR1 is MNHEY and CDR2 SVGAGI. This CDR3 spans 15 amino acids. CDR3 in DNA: TGTGCCAGCAGTTACTTCGGGGGACAGGGTGAAAAACTGTTTTTT. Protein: CASSYFGGQGEKLFF.

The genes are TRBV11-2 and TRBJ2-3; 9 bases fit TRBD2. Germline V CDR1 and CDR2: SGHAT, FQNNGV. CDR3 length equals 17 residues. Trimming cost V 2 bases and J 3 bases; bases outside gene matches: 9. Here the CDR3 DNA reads TGTGCCAGCAGCTTAAATTTCGGGCGGGGGGGGACAGATACGCAGTATTTT. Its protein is CASSLNFGRGGTDTQYF.

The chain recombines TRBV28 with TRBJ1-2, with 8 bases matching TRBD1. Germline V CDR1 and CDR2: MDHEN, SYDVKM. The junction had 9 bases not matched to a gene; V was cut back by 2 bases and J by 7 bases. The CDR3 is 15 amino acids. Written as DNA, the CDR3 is TGTGCCAGCAGTTTAACTACAGGGGGGGATGGTGGCTACACCTTC. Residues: CASSLTTGGDGGYTF.

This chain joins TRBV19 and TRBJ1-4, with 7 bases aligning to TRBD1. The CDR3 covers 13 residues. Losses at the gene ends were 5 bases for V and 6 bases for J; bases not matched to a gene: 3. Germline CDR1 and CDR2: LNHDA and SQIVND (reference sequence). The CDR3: CASSRQGYEKLFF. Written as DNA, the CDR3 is TGTGCCAGTAGTCGACAGGGTTATGAAAAACTGTTTTTT. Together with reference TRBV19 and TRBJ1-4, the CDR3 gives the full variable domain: DGGITQSPKYLFRKEGQNVTLSCEQNLNHDAMYWYRQDPGQGLRLIYYSQIVNDFQKGDIAEGYSVSREKKESFPLTVTSAQKNPTAFYLCASSRQGYEKLFFGSGTQLSVL.

CDR3 sequence reads: CASSVRTTTLNEQFF. CDR3 bases: TGTGCCAGCAGCGTACGGACTACCACCCTCAATGAGCAGTTCTTC. J is TRBJ2-1 and V is TRBV9, with D tentatively TRBD2 (6 bases). Trimming cost V 1 base and J 6 bases, with 14 bases left between them. Germline lookup yields CDR1 SGDLS and CDR2 YYNGEE. This CDR3 spans 15 amino acids.

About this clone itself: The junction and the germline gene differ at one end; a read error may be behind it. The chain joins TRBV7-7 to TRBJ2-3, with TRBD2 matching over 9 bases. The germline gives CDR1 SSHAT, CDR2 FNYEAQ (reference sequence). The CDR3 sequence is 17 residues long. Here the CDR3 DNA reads TGTGCTAGCAGCGCGGGGGGGCTCTTAAGACACACAGATACGCAGTATTTT. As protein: CASSAGGLLRHTDTQYF.